This TCR beta chain was recovered during a study of OX40 agonist ivuxolimab in advanced cancers. Study-wide results and caveats: The CD4+ and CD8+ T cells in the blood had expanded clonally by week 6 at 0.1 to 3.0 mg/kg.

A history of autoimmune disease or systemic immunosuppression excluded patients. Produced via immunoSEQ multiplex PCR; TCRdb's table is partial and in-frame only. The data show tens of thousands of clones, with roughly 90% seen just once and 0.95% to 1.3% held by the top ten. CDR3 size: 13 residues. Germline CDR1 is SGDLS and CDR2 is YYNGEE. The ends were cut back, 2 bases at V and 1 base at J, with 6 bases in the middle. The table lists this clone with a few counts. Its antigen remains unknown. The clonotype was recovered from an adult with an advanced solid tumor such as melanoma, head and neck, liver or kidney cancer. The V gene is TRBV9, the J gene TRBJ1-1, with no clear D. The specimen was CD4+ or CD8+ T cells sorted from blood, collected in a trial of the OX40 agonist ivuxolimab. Here the CDR3 DNA reads TGTGCCAGCAGCGTTGTTCCGAACACTGAAGCTTTCTTT. Its translation is CASSVVPNTEAFF.